This TCR beta chain was recorded in a study of beta chain features in type 1 diabetes. Study-level background: Healthy donors, compared against patients, showed similar age, gender and cell yields.

Study results and caveats: The study found fewer insertions and more deletions at VDJ junctions in type 1 diabetes patients. Significant though moderate, a shortening of TCRB CDR3s appeared in all four CD4+ subsets of Type 1 diabetes patients.

This clone was seen a few times. Its specificity is unknown. The V gene end was trimmed by 3 bases and the J gene end by 3 bases; junction bases not matched to a gene: 5. CDR1 and CDR2 (germline): ENHRY, SYGVKD. The CDR3 is made up of 14 amino acids. Since all of the isolated RNA was reverse transcribed, expressed TCRB transcripts were what got sequenced. The data were produced by immunoSEQ multiplex PCR, yet TCRdb's version contains in-frame clones alone and is incomplete. The sample carries more than 550,000 clones, over 11% recorded once. One heparinised blood draw averaging around 110 mL was given by each donor. Purity of each sorted population was above 95%.

This TCR derives from a man aged 18 to 29 with type 1 diabetes. The sample was naive CD4+ T cells from blood. This chain joins TRBV10-3 and TRBJ2-7; 7 bases are a match to TRBD1. In DNA form, the CDR3 reads TGTGCCATCAGTGACGAGACAGGGCACTACGAGCAGTACTTC. Translated: CAISDETGHYEQYF.